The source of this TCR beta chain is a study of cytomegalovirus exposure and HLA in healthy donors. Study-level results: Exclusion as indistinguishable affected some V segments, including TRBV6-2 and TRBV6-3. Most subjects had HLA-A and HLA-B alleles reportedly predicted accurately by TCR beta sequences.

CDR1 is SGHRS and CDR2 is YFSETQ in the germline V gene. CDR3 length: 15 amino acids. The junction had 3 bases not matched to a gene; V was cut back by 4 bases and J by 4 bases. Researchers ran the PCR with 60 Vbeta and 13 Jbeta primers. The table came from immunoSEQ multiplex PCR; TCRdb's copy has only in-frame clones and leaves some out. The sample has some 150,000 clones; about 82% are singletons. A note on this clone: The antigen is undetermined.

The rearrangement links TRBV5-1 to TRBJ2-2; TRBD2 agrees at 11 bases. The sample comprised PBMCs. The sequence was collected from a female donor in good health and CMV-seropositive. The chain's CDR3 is CASSALAGVTGELFF. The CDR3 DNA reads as TGCGCCAGCAGCGCACTAGCGGGGGTCACCGGGGAGCTGTTTTTT.